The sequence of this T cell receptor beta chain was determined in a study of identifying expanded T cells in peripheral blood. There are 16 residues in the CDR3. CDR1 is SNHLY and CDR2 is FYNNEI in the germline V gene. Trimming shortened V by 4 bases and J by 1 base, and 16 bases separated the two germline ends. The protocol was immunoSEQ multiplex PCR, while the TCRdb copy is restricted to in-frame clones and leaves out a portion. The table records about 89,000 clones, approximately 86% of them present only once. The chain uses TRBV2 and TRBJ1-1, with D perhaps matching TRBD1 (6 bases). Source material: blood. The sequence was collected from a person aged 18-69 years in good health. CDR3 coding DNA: TGTGCCAGCAGTGTAAATCTGGGACAATGGAACACTGAAGCTTTCTTT. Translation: CASSVNLGQWNTEAFF.